The rows below give T cell receptor beta chains drawn from one sample of a study of spatial heterogeneity in lung cancer. MiXCR, applied by TCRdb to the 5' RACE reads, yields one record per CDR3 protein. The sample includes about 92,000 distinct CDR3 sequences, 9.5% to 15% of them seen just once. The sequenced sample was PBMCs, obtained at surgery. The receptor set was obtained from a male donor with early-stage non-small cell lung cancer. CDR3s include the opening cysteine and the closing phenylalanine or tryptophan. Fields, in order: CDR3 DNA, CDR3 protein, J gene, clone size, D gene, V gene. The D gene is left open where the match is weak. Size tells how often a clone was seen (once, few, many) or the class of an expanded clone, and some rows leave it out.

cdr3_nt: TGTGCCAGCAGCCCGACGGCCGTAACGGAGACCCAGTACTTC
cdr3_aa: CASSPTAVTETQYF
j_call: TRBJ2-5
clone_size: .
d_call: .
v_call: TRBV7-9

cdr3_nt: TGCGCCAGCAGCCAAGATCGCGGCTCGCTCTCTGGAAACACCATATATTTT
cdr3_aa: CASSQDRGSLSGNTIYF
j_call: TRBJ1-3
clone_size: .
d_call: .
v_call: TRBV4-3

cdr3_nt: TGTGCCAGCAGCTTGGGACTAGCGGAGGGGAATGAGCAGTTCTTC
cdr3_aa: CASSLGLAEGNEQFF
j_call: TRBJ2-1
clone_size: .
d_call: TRBD2
v_call: TRBV5-4

cdr3_nt: TGTGCCAGCAGTTTAAACAGAGCTAACACTGAAGCTTTCTTT
cdr3_aa: CASSLNRANTEAFF
j_call: TRBJ1-1
clone_size: few
d_call: .
v_call: TRBV27

cdr3_nt: TGCGCCAGCAGCTCCTATGGGACAGGGACCTACGAGCAGTACTTC
cdr3_aa: CASSSYGTGTYEQYF
j_call: TRBJ2-7
clone_size: many
d_call: TRBD1
v_call: TRBV5-1

cdr3_nt: TGCAGTGCTCGGACAGACAATAATTCACCCCTCCACTTT
cdr3_aa: CSARTDNNSPLHF
j_call: TRBJ1-6
clone_size: .
d_call: .
v_call: TRBV20-1

cdr3_nt: TGTGCCAGCAGGTTGGGACTACGGGAGGAGCTGTTTTTT
cdr3_aa: CASRLGLREELFF
j_call: TRBJ2-2
clone_size: many
d_call: TRBD2
v_call: TRBV6-2/TRBV6-3

cdr3_nt: TGTGCCAGCTCACCACGGACTAGCGGGGATACGAACACCGGGGAGCTGTTTTTT
cdr3_aa: CASSPRTSGDTNTGELFF
j_call: TRBJ2-2
clone_size: many
d_call: TRBD2
v_call: TRBV18

cdr3_nt: TGCAGTGATTCCCCCCTAGCGGCCAGGACCTACGAGCAGTACTTC
cdr3_aa: CSDSPLAARTYEQYF
j_call: TRBJ2-7
clone_size: .
d_call: TRBD2
v_call: TRBV20-1

cdr3_nt: TGTGCCAGCAGTTTAGGACTAAACACAGATACGCAGTATTTT
cdr3_aa: CASSLGLNTDTQYF
j_call: TRBJ2-3
clone_size: many
d_call: .
v_call: TRBV27

cdr3_nt: TGTGCCAGCAGCGTCGTGACAGGGGTACTCGGGGAGCTGTTTTTT
cdr3_aa: CASSVVTGVLGELFF
j_call: TRBJ2-2
clone_size: once
d_call: TRBD1
v_call: TRBV9

cdr3_nt: TGTGCCAGCAGTCACCCTCGGAGCAGACTAGAAGCTTTCTTT
cdr3_aa: CASSHPRSRLEAFF
j_call: TRBJ1-1
clone_size: few
d_call: .
v_call: TRBV28

cdr3_nt: TGTGCCAGCAGCTTAAGATCACAAGAGACCCAGTACTTC
cdr3_aa: CASSLRSQETQYF
j_call: TRBJ2-5
clone_size: .
d_call: .
v_call: TRBV7-2

cdr3_nt: TGTGCCAGCACGTCCTTCGTGGGGGGCGTTGGTGAAAAACTGTTTTTT
cdr3_aa: CASTSFVGGVGEKLFF
j_call: TRBJ1-4
clone_size: few
d_call: .
v_call: TRBV27

cdr3_nt: TGTGCCAGCAGCTTTGACAGGGAAGGGGGCATTCAGTACTTC
cdr3_aa: CASSFDREGGIQYF
j_call: TRBJ2-4
clone_size: few
d_call: TRBD1
v_call: TRBV7-8

cdr3_nt: TGTGCCAGCAGTGAAGCGCGGCTAACCTGGGGCGAGACCCAGTACTTC
cdr3_aa: CASSEARLTWGETQYF
j_call: TRBJ2-5
clone_size: .
d_call: .
v_call: TRBV6-1

cdr3_nt: TGCAGTGCTAGAGATCCGACTAGCGGGCCCTCGGACGAGCAGTACTTC
cdr3_aa: CSARDPTSGPSDEQYF
j_call: TRBJ2-7
clone_size: few
d_call: TRBD2
v_call: TRBV20-1

cdr3_nt: TGCGCCAGCAGCTTGGCTCTGGGCAACTATGGCTACACCTTC
cdr3_aa: CASSLALGNYGYTF
j_call: TRBJ1-2
clone_size: .
d_call: .
v_call: TRBV5-1